The T cell receptor beta chain under discussion was sequenced for a study of a mutant IDH1 vaccine in newly diagnosed glioma. The overall study: Eight vaccinations went to patients in weeks 1, 3, 5, 7, 11, 15, 19, 23. Patients got their first vaccination 4-6 weeks after radiotherapy alone, or with temozolomide cycles.

CDR1 and CDR2 from the germline V gene are SGHRS and YFSETQ. V gave up 4 bases and J gave up 1 base; unmatched junction bases: 2. The length of the CDR3 is 13 residues. Data came from immunoSEQ multiplex PCR; TCRdb stores just in-frame clones and leaves some out. The table shows around 56,000 clones, with 80% to 90% occurring only once. Time point specified: week 23, last vaccination. Each dose of the vaccine consisted of 300 ug of mutant IDH1 20-mer peptide, with topical imiquimod. In the case of this clone: The target antigen is unknown.

Study-level findings and limits: Pseudoprogression seemingly bore no relation to changes in top peripheral T cell clonotypes.

The sequence came from a woman between 40 and 50 years old with glioma. Some clones in this sample may be carry-over from other donors' samples. This chain connects TRBV5-1 to TRBJ2-7; 7 bases line up with TRBD2. The sequenced sample was PBMCs, obtained from a glioma patient whose treatment included an IDH1 peptide vaccine. In DNA, the CDR3 is TGCGCCAGCAGCACGGGGGGATCCTACGAGCAGTACTTC. Translating gives CASSTGGSYEQYF.